This passage covers 2 T cell receptor beta chains from one sample sequenced in a study of blood T cell repertoires in COVID-19. The repertoire was sequenced with immunoSEQ multiplex PCR; TCRdb's copy has only in-frame clones and lacks some. The data hold around 200,000 clones, with less than 85% observed a single time. The sample consisted of PBMCs or T cells enriched from blood (not recorded which). The source is a woman aged 25 to 39 who had recovered from COVID-19.

V gene TRBV18 combines with J gene TRBJ1-4; D gene ambiguous. Germline V gene data show CDR1 as KGHSH and CDR2 as LQKENI. V shed 6 bases and J shed 0 bases, with 11 bases lying between them. The CDR3 extends over 15 amino acids. The CDR3 reads CASSPVQATNEKLFF. CDR3 nucleotides: TGTGCCAGCTCGCCTGTTCAGGCAACTAATGAAAAACTGTTTTTT.

The gene calls are TRBV24-1 and TRBJ1-5, with D perhaps matching TRBD1 (5 bases). Germline lookup yields CDR1 KGHDR and CDR2 SFDVKD. The germline V and J ends were trimmed by 5 bases and 4 bases, with 8 bases remaining between them. The CDR3 totals 13 residues. The CDR3 protein is CATSVGTNQPQHF. Written as DNA, the CDR3 is TGTGCCACCAGTGTCGGGACTAATCAGCCCCAGCATTTT.